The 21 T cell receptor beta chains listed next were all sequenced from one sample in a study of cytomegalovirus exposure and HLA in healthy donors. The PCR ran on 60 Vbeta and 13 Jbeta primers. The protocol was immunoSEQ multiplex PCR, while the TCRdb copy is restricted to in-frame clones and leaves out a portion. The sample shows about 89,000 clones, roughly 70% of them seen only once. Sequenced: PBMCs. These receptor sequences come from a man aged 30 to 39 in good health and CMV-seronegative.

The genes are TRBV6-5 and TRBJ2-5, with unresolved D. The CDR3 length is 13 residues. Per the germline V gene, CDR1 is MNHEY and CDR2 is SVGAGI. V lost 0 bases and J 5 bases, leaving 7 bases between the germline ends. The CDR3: CASSYSIGETQYF. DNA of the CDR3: TGTGCCAGCAGTTACTCAATCGGGGAGACCCAGTACTTC.

The CDR3 sequence is CASSQDREDSPLHF. DNA for the CDR3: TGTGCCAGCAGCCAAGACAGGGAAGATTCACCCCTCCACTTT. The V and J genes are TRBV4-2 and TRBJ1-6, with a tentative D call TRBD1 (5 bases). Between the trimmed V and J ends, which lost 0 bases and 8 bases, there was a span of 8 bases. Germline V gene data show CDR1 as LGHNA and CDR2 as YNFKEQ. CDR3 length equals 14 residues.

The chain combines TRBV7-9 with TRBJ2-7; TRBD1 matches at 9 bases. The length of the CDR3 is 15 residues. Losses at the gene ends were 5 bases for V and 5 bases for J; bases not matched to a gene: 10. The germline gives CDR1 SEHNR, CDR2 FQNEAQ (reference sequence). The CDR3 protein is CASSGQGPRGHEQYF. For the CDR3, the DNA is TGTGCCAGCAGCGGACAGGGGCCGCGCGGACACGAGCAGTACTTC. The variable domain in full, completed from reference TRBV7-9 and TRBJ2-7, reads DTGVSQNPRHKITKRGQNVTFRCDPISEHNRLYWYRQTLGQGPEFLTYFQNEAQLEKSRLLSDRFSAERPKGSFSTLEIQRTEQGDSAMYLCASSGQGPRGHEQYFGPGTRLTVT.

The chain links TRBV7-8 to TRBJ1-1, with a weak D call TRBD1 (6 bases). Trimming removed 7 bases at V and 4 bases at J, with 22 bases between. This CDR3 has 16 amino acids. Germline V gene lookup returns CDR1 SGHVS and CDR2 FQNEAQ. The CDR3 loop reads CASTSDRITLSTEAFF. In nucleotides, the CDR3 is TGTGCCAGCACCTCCGACAGGATTACTCTCTCCACTGAAGCTTTCTTT.

CDR3 sequence: CASSHTRSNQPQHF. The DNA for the CDR3 is TGTGCCAGCAGCCACACGCGGAGCAATCAGCCCCAGCATTTT. This sequence joins TRBV6-6 and TRBJ1-5; D is uncertain. Germline assignment: CDR1 MNHNY and CDR2 SVGAGI (reference sequence). This CDR3 has 14 residues. V was pared by 6 bases and J by 1 base, with 10 bases between.

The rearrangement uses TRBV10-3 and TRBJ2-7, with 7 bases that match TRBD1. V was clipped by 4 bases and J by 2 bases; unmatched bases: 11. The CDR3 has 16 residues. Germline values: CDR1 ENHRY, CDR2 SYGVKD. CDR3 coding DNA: TGTGCCATCAGTGTGGACAGGTTTCCCCCCGCCTACGAGCAGTACTTC. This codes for CAISVDRFPPAYEQYF.

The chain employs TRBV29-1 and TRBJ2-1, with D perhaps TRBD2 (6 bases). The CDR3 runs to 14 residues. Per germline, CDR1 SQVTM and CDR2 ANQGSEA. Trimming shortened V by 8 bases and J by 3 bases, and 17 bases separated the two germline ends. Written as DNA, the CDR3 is TGCAGCTCCCCGGGACTTGGCGACTACAATGAGCAGTTCTTC. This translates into CSSPGLGDYNEQFF.

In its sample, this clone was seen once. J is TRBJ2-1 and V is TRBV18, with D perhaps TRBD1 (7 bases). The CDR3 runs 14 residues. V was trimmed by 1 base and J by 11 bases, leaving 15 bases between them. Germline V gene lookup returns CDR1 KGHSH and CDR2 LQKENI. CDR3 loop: CASSPRGGGGKQFF. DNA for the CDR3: TGTGCCAGCTCACCACGAGGAGGGGGCGGGAAGCAGTTCTTC.

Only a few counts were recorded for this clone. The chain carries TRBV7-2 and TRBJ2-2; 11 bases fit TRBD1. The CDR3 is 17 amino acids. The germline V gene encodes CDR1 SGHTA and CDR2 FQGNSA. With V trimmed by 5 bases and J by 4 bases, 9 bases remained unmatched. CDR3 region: CASSQGPGQGATGELFF. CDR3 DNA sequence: TGTGCCAGCAGCCAAGGGCCCGGACAGGGGGCCACCGGGGAGCTGTTTTTT.

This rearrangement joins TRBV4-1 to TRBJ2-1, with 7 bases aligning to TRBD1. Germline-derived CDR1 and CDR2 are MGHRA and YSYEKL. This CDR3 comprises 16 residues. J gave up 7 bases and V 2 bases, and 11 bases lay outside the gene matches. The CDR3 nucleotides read TGCGCCAGCAGCCAACCGCGGACAGGCGCGCCGAATGAGCAGTTCTTC. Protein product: CASSQPRTGAPNEQFF.

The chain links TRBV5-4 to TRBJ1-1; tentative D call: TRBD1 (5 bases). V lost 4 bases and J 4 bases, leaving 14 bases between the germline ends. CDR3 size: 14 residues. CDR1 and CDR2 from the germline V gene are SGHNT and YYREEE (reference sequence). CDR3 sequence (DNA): TGTGCCAGCAGCCCGGGAACCGGGGGCACTGAAGCTTTCTTT. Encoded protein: CASSPGTGGTEAFF.

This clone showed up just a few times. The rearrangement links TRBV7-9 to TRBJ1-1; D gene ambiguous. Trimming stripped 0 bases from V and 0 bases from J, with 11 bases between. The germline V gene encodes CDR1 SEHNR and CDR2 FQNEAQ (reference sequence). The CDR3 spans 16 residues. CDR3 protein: CASSLAGAGLNTEAFF. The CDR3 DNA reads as TGTGCCAGCAGCTTAGCAGGAGCGGGATTGAACACTGAAGCTTTCTTT.

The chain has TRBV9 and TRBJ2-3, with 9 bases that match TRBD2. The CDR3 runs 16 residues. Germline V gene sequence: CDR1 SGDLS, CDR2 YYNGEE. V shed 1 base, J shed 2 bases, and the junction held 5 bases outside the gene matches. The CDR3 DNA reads TGTGCCAGCAGCGTATCGGCGGGGGGGCTCACAGATACGCAGTATTTT. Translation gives CASSVSAGGLTDTQYF.

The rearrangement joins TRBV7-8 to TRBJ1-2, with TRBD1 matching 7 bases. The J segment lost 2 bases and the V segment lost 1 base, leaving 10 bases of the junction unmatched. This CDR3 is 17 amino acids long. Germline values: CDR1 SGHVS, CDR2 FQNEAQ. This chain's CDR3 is CASSLGQGFTENYGYTF. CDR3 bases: TGTGCCAGCAGCTTAGGACAGGGCTTCACCGAGAACTATGGCTACACCTTC.

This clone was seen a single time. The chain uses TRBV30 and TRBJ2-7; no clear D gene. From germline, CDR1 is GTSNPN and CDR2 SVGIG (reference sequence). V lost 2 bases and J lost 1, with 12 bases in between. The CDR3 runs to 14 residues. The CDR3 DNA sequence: TGTGCCTGGAGTCCCGAAATACATTCCTACGAGCAGTACTTC. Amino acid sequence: CAWSPEIHSYEQYF.

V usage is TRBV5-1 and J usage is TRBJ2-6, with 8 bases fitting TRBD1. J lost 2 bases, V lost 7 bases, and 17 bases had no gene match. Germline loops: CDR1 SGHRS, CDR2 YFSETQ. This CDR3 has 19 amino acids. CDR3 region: CASVGQATIARPGANVLTF. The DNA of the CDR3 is TGCGCCAGCGTGGGACAGGCGACAATTGCCCGGCCTGGGGCCAACGTCCTGACTTTC. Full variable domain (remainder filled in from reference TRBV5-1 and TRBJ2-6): KAGVTQTPRYLIKTRGQQVTLSCSPISGHRSVSWYQQTPGQGLQFLFEYFSETQRNKGNFPGRFSGRQFSNSRSEMNVSTLELGDSALYLCASVGQATIARPGANVLTFGAGSRLTVL.

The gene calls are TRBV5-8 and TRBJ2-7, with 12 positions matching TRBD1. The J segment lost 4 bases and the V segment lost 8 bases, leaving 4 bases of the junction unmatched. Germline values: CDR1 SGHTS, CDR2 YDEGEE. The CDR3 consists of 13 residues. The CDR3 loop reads CASGDRGQYEQYF. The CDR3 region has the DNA TGTGCCAGTGGGGACAGGGGGCAATACGAGCAGTACTTC.

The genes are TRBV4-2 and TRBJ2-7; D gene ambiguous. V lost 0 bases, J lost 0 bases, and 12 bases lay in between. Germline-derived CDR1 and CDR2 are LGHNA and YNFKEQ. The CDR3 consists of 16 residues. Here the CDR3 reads CASSQEFNAVSYEQYF. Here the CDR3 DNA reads TGTGCCAGCAGCCAAGAATTCAATGCAGTCTCCTACGAGCAGTACTTC.

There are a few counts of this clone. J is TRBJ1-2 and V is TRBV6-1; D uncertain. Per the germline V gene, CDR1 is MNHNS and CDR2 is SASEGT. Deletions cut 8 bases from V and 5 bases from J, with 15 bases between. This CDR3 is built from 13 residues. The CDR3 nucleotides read TGTGCCAGCCTAAGCAGGAACCTTTATGGCTACACCTTC. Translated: CASLSRNLYGYTF.

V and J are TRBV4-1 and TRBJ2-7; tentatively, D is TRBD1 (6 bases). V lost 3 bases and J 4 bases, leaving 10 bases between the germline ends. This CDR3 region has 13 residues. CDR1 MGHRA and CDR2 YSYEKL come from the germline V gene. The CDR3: CASSQAGQYEQYF. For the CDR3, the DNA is TGCGCCAGCAGCCAGGCCGGACAGTACGAGCAGTACTTC.

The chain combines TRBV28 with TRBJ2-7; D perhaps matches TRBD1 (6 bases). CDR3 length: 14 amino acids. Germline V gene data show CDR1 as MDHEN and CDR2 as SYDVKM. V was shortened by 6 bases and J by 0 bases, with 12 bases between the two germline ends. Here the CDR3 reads CASRPGHLSYEQYF. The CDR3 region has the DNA TGTGCCAGCAGGCCGGGACACCTCTCCTACGAGCAGTACTTC.